A single sample gave rise to the 8 T cell receptor beta chains below, sequenced in a study of T-cell memory formation after mild COVID-19. Each CDR3 protein gets one entry after TCRdb re-called the 5' RACE reads with MiXCR. The sample shows roughly 52,000 distinct CDR3 sequences, more than 8% of them seen only once. The sample consisted of PBMCs or a T cell subset sorted from them (not recorded which). The receptors were gathered from a man younger than 35 who had mild COVID-19 (a few samples of this study predate the infection). Cell type and time point are not known.

This clonotype was detected once. The DNA of the CDR3 is TGTGCCAGCAGCGACCCGGGGCGTACGGAGACCCAGTACTTC. This gives the protein CASSDPGRTETQYF. The chain recombines TRBV7-9 with TRBJ2-5; D possibly uses TRBD1 or TRBD2 (5 bases each). V was trimmed by 5 bases and J by 5 bases, leaving 15 bases between them. This CDR3 has 14 residues. Germline V gives CDR1 SEHNR, CDR2 FQNEAQ (reference sequence).

This clonotype was observed a handful of times. The chain carries TRBV7-2 and TRBJ1-1, with a possible D match to TRBD1 (6 bases). CDR3 length: 14 amino acids. Trimming removed 4 bases from V and 5 bases from J, with 14 bases in between. Germline V gene lookup returns CDR1 SGHTA and CDR2 FQGNSA. The CDR3 DNA sequence: TGTGCCAGCAGCTGGCAGGGGTCGGGAACTGAAGCTTTCTTT. This encodes CASSWQGSGTEAFF.

The CDR3 protein is CASSLFEGETQYF. CDR3 bases: TGTGCCAGCAGTCTGTTCGAGGGAGAGACCCAGTACTTC. The chain links TRBV12-3 or TRBV12-4 to TRBJ2-5; TRBD2 is a possible D gene (5 bases). Deletions cut 5 bases from V and 4 bases from J, with 11 bases between. This CDR3 region has 13 residues.

This clonotype was recorded at least ten times. The chain links TRBV5-1 to TRBJ2-7, with D tentatively TRBD1 (6 bases). The CDR3 totals 15 residues. The V gene lost 4 bases and the J gene lost 2 bases, with 16 bases spanning the gap. Germline V gives CDR1 SGHRS, CDR2 YFSETQ. The DNA for the CDR3 is TGCGCCAGCAGCGCGACAGGTCAAACCCCCTACGAGCAGTACGTC. Translated, it gives CASSATGQTPYEQYV.

The chain combines TRBV18 with TRBJ2-7; no firm D call. The CDR3 covers 14 residues. Per germline, CDR1 KGHSH and CDR2 LQKENI. V lost 2 bases to trimming and J lost 2 bases, with 10 bases between them. The CDR3, as DNA: TGTGCCAGCTCACCAATGGAGAGGACCTACGAGCAGTACTTC. Protein product: CASSPMERTYEQYF.

This clonotype was detected a few times. V usage is TRBV10-3 and J usage is TRBJ2-1; the match to TRBD2 covers 9 bases. The ends lost 6 bases at V and 8 bases at J; junction bases unmatched: 8. The CDR3 covers 14 residues. In germline, CDR1 is ENHRY, CDR2 SYGVKD. Here the CDR3 DNA reads TGTGCCATCAGATCCGGGACTAGCTTTGATGAGCAGTTCTTC. It translates to CAIRSGTSFDEQFF.

The chain links TRBV29-1 to TRBJ1-1, with D perhaps TRBD1 (5 bases). This CDR3 is built from 13 residues. Trimming removed 1 base from V and 3 bases from J, with 9 bases in between. Germline CDR1 SQVTM, CDR2 ANQGSEA. The CDR3 region is CSVEVTGDTEAFF. DNA of the CDR3: TGCAGCGTTGAAGTGACGGGGGACACTGAAGCTTTCTTT.

The chain recombines TRBV6-5 with TRBJ1-6, with 11 bases aligning to TRBD1. CDR3 length equals 16 residues. The V segment lost 7 bases and the J segment 15 bases; nucleotides outside the gene matches: 17. Germline V gene data show CDR1 as MNHEY and CDR2 as SVGAGI. For the CDR3, the DNA is TGTGCCAGCACTCCAAACCCGGGACAGGGGGTTTTTGGCCTCCACTTT. Amino acid sequence: CASTPNPGQGVFGLHF.